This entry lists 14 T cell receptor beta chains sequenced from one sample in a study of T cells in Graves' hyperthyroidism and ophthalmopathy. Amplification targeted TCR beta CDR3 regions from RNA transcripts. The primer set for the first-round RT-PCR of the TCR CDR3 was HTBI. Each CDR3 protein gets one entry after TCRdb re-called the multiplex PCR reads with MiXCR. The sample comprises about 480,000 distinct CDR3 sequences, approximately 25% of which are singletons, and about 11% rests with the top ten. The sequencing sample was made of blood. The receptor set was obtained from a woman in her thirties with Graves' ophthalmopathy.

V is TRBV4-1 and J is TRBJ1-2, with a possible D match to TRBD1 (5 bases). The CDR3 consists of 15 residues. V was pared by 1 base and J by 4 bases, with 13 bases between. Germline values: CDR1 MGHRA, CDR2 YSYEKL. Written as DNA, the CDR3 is TGCGCCAGCAGCCAAGGATCCAGGGTACTCTATGGCTACACCTTC. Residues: CASSQGSRVLYGYTF.

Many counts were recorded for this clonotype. The CDR3 coding sequence is TGTGCCAGCAGCCAAAGCGGTACAGGAGGGTCCTACGAGCAGTACTTC. It encodes CASSQSGTGGSYEQYF. The genes are TRBV2 and TRBJ2-7; perhaps TRBD2 as D (6 bases). The CDR3 is 16 residues long. V lost 6 bases and J lost 1, with 19 bases in between. In germline, CDR1 is SNHLY, CDR2 FYNNEI.

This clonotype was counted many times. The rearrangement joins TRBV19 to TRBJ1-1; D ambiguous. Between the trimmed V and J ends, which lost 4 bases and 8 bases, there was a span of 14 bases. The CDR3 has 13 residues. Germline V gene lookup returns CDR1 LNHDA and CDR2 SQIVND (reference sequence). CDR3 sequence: CASSTYDGAEAFF. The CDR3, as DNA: TGTGCCAGTAGTACATATGACGGTGCCGAAGCTTTCTTT.

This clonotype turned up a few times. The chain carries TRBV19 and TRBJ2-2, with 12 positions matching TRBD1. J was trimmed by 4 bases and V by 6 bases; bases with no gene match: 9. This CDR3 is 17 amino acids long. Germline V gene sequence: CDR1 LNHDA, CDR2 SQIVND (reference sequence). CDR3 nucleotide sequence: TGTGCCAGTAGACCGGGACAGGGGGCCGTAATCACCGGGGAGCTGTTTTTT. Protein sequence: CASRPGQGAVITGELFF.

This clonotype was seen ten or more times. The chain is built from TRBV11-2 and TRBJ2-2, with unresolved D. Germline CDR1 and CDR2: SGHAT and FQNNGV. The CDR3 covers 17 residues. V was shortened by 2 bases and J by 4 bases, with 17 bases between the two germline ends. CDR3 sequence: CASSLRASPPGTGELFF. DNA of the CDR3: TGTGCCAGCAGCTTAAGGGCTTCCCCCCCCGGCACCGGGGAGCTGTTTTTT.

This CDR3 is CASSPVAAGGGFYEQYF. CDR3 sequence (DNA): TGTGCCAGCAGTCCCGTCGCGGCGGGAGGGGGTTTCTACGAGCAGTACTTC. J is TRBJ2-7 and V is TRBV6-1; 9 bases are shared with TRBD2. CDR3 size: 17 residues. Germline V CDR1 and CDR2: MNHNS, SASEGT. The ends lost 5 bases at V and 3 bases at J; junction bases unmatched: 14.

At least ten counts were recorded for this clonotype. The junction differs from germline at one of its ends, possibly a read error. The CDR3 nucleotides read TGCGCCAGCAGCCTGACAGACGCTGGCTACACCTTC. It is translated as CASSLTDAGYTF. The V call is TRBV7-9, the J call TRBJ1-2; weak D call: TRBD1 (5 bases). The V gene's germline CDR1 is SEHNR and CDR2 FQNEAQ (reference sequence). The CDR3 runs to 12 residues.

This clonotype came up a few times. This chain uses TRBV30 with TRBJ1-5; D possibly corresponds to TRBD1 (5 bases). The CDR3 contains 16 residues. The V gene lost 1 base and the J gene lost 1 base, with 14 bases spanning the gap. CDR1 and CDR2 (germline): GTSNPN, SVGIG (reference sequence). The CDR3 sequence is CAWSAPGGSSNQPQHF. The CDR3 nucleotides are TGTGCCTGGAGTGCCCCGGGGGGGAGCAGCAATCAGCCCCAGCATTTT.

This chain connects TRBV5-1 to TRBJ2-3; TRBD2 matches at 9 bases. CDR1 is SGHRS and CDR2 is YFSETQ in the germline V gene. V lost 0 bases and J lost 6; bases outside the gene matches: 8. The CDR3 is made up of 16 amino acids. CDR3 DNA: TGCGCCAGCAGCTTGGCCAGCGGGGGGACGGGGGATACGCAGTATTTT. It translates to CASSLASGGTGDTQYF.

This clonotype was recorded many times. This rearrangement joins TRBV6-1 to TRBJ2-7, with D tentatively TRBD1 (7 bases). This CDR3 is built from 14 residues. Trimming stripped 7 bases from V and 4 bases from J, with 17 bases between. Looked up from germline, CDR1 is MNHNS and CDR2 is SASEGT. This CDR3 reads CASTVTGRSYEQYF. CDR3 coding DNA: TGTGCCAGCACTGTGACAGGGAGGTCGTACGAGCAGTACTTC.

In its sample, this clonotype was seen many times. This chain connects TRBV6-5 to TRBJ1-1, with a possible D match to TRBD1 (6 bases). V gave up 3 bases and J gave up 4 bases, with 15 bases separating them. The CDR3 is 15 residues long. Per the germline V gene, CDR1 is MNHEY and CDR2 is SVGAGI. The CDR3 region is CASSYAGARGTEAFF. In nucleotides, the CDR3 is TGTGCCAGCAGTTATGCGGGGGCAAGAGGCACTGAAGCTTTCTTT.

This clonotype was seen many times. The DNA for the CDR3 is TGTGCCAGCAGTTACACCGCCAGGGATGGGGGGCATAATTCACCCCTCCACTTT. Translation gives CASSYTARDGGHNSPLHF. The rearrangement uses TRBV6-5 and TRBJ1-6, with a tentative D call TRBD1 (6 bases). Deletions cut 2 bases from V and 5 bases from J, with 19 bases between. The CDR3 extends over 18 amino acids. The V gene's germline CDR1 is MNHEY and CDR2 SVGAGI.

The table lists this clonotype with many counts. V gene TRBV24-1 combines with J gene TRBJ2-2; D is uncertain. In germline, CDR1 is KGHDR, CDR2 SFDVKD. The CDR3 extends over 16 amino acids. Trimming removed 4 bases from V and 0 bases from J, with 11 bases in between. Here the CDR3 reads CATSDIQATNTGELFF. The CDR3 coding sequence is TGTGCCACCAGTGACATCCAAGCAACGAACACCGGGGAGCTGTTTTTT.

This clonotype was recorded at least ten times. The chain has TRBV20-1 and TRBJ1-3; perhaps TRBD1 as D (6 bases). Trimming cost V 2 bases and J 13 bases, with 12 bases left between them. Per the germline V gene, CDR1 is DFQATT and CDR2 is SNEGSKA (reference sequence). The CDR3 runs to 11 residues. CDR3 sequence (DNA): TGCAGTGCTAGAACCGGGACACTAATATATTTT. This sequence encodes CSARTGTLIYF.